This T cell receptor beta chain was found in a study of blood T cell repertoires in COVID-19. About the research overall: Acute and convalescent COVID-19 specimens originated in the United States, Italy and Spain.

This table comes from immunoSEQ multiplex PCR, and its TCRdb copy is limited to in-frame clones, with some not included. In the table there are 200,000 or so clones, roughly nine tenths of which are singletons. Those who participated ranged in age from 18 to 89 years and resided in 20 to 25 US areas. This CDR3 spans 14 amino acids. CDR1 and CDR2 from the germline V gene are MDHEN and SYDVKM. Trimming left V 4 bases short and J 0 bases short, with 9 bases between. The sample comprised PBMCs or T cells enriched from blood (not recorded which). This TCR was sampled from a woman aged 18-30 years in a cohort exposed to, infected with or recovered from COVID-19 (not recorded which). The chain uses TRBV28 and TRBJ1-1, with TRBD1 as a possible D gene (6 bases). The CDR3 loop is CASSSYRVNTEAFF. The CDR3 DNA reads TGTGCCAGCAGTTCCTACAGGGTGAACACTGAAGCTTTCTTT.